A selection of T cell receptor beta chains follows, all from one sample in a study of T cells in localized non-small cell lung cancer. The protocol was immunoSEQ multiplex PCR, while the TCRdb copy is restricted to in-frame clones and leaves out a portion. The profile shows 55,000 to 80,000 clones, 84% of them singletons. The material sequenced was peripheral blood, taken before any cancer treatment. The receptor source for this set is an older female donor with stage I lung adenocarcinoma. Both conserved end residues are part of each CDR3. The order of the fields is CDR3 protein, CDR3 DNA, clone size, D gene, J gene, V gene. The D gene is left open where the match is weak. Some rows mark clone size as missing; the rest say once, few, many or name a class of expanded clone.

CASSLGEGGYTF,TGTGCCAGCAGCTTAGGGGAAGGTGGCTACACCTTC,NA,NA,TRBJ1-2,TRBV7-8
CASSFGLGGVGSGANVLTF,TGTGCCAGCAGCTTTGGCCTCGGGGGCGTTGGCTCTGGGGCCAACGTCCTGACTTTC,NA,NA,TRBJ2-6,TRBV7-8
CASSYSGDRTGYGYTF,TGTGCCAGCAGTTACTCGGGGGACAGGACCGGCTATGGCTACACCTTC,once,TRBD1,TRBJ1-2,TRBV6-5
CASSQVAGTETQYF,TGCGCCAGCAGCCAAGTTGCTGGGACGGAGACCCAGTACTTC,NA,NA,TRBJ2-5,TRBV4-1
CASSVGPAGGPGEQYF,TGTGCCAGCAGCGTAGGGCCAGCGGGGGGGCCGGGTGAGCAGTACTTC,NA,TRBD2,TRBJ2-7,TRBV9
CASSPTTLAISTDTQYF,TGTGCCAGCTCGCCCACGACCCTAGCGATTAGCACAGATACGCAGTATTTT,NA,NA,TRBJ2-3,TRBV18
CAWSHLPGVRREALTSSYEQYF,TGTGCCTGGAGTCACCTCCCGGGTGTTCGGCGGGAGGCACTCACATCTTCTTACGAGCAGTACTTC,NA,TRBD2,TRBJ2-7,TRBV30
CASSVGLGARSQLEQFF,TGTGCCAGCAGTGTGGGTCTAGGGGCTAGGTCCCAACTTGAGCAGTTCTTC,NA,NA,TRBJ2-1,TRBV6-1
CSVAAVAGGHEQYF,TGCAGCGTTGCCGCGGTAGCGGGAGGTCACGAGCAGTACTTC,NA,TRBD2,TRBJ2-7,TRBV29-1
CASSLKGATEAFF,TGTGCCAGCAGCTTGAAGGGGGCCACTGAAGCTTTCTTT,NA,TRBD1,TRBJ1-1,TRBV5-4
CASSGRSTGAYEQYF,TGTGCCAGCAGCGGGCGATCGACAGGGGCCTACGAGCAGTACTTC,NA,TRBD1,TRBJ2-7,TRBV7-8
CASSVDRGVTEAFF,TGTGCCAGCAGCGTGGACAGGGGGGTAACTGAAGCTTTCTTT,NA,TRBD1,TRBJ1-1,TRBV9
CASSGTAYGYTF,TGTGCCAGCAGCGGGACCGCCTATGGCTACACCTTC,few,NA,TRBJ1-2,TRBV6-5
CASSPDTDTQYF,TGTGCCAGCAGCCCCGACACAGATACGCAGTATTTT,NA,NA,TRBJ2-3,TRBV7-9
CASSLKTSGAGEQYF,TGTGCCAGCAGCTTAAAGACTAGCGGGGCGGGGGAGCAGTACTTC,NA,TRBD2,TRBJ2-7,TRBV7-2
CASSITSPKATGELFF,TGTGCCAGCAGTATTACTTCCCCCAAAGCCACCGGGGAGCTGTTTTTT,NA,NA,TRBJ2-2,TRBV7-3
CASTYSGTGAQPQHF,TGTGCCAGCACGTACAGCGGGACAGGGGCCCAGCCCCAGCATTTT,NA,TRBD1,TRBJ1-5,TRBV6-1
CASSTGQITDTQYF,TGTGCCAGCAGCACGGGACAGATCACAGATACGCAGTATTTT,few,TRBD1,TRBJ2-3,TRBV6-6
CASSMGTGEAFF,TGTGCCAGTAGTATGGGGACAGGGGAAGCTTTCTTT,NA,TRBD1,TRBJ1-1,TRBV19
CASAPGGGSYGYTF,TGTGCCAGCGCCCCGGGAGGGGGCTCCTATGGCTACACCTTC,NA,TRBD1,TRBJ1-2,TRBV18
CASSRGASTDTQYF,TGTGCCAGCAGTCGAGGGGCTAGCACAGATACGCAGTATTTT,NA,NA,TRBJ2-3,TRBV27
CASRTTGAVYEQYF,TGTGCCAGCAGAACTACAGGGGCCGTTTACGAGCAGTACTTC,NA,TRBD1,TRBJ2-7,TRBV2
CASSLVDSGPTYNEQFF,TGTGCCAGCAGCTTAGTGGACTCCGGGCCCACCTACAATGAGCAGTTCTTC,NA,NA,TRBJ2-1,TRBV7-9
CASSPYRESSGYTF,TGTGCCAGCAGTCCTTACAGGGAGTCTTCTGGCTACACCTTC,NA,NA,TRBJ1-2,TRBV28
CASSQEARRNTEAFF,TGCGCCAGCAGCCAAGAAGCGCGGAGGAACACTGAAGCTTTCTTT,NA,NA,TRBJ1-1,TRBV4-1
CASSIRTAGGPDTQYF,TGTGCCAGTAGTATTAGGACAGCCGGTGGGCCAGATACGCAGTATTTT,NA,NA,TRBJ2-3,TRBV19
CASSISGAQNTEAFF,TGTGCCAGTAGTATATCAGGGGCGCAGAACACTGAAGCTTTCTTT,NA,NA,TRBJ1-1,TRBV19
CASGQGTANYGYTF,TGTGCTAGTGGTCAAGGGACAGCTAACTATGGCTACACCTTC,NA,TRBD1,TRBJ1-2,TRBV12-5
CASSTGNLGEKLFF,TGCGCCAGTTCAACAGGGAATCTTGGGGAAAAACTGTTTTTT,NA,NA,TRBJ1-4,TRBV5-1
CASSTGLAGGIDTQYF,TGTGCCAGCAGCACGGGACTAGCGGGAGGCATTGATACGCAGTATTTT,NA,TRBD2,TRBJ2-3,TRBV5-8
CASSQSGTATSGSEKLFF,TGCGCCAGCAGCCAATCCGGGACGGCCACGTCGGGAAGTGAAAAACTGTTTTTT,NA,NA,TRBJ1-4,TRBV4-1
CASSLGGPGLAVGLAKNIQYF,TGTGCCAGTAGCCTGGGGGGTCCGGGACTAGCGGTAGGATTAGCCAAAAACATTCAGTACTTC,once,TRBD2,TRBJ2-4,TRBV19
CASSLRDSHGYTF,TGTGCCAGTAGCCTACGCGACAGCCATGGCTACACCTTC,NA,NA,TRBJ1-2,TRBV19
CASRPGPSGELFF,TGTGCCAGTAGGCCAGGCCCATCCGGGGAGCTGTTTTTT,NA,NA,TRBJ2-2,TRBV19
CASSYGFPGAGELFF,TGTGCCAGCAGTTATGGCTTCCCAGGGGCCGGGGAGCTGTTTTTT,NA,NA,TRBJ2-2,TRBV6-5
CASSYDFSGNTIYF,TGTGCCAGCAGTTACGACTTCTCTGGAAACACCATATATTTT,NA,NA,TRBJ1-3,TRBV6-5
CASSFSGGGGPLHF,TGCGCCAGCAGCTTCTCAGGCGGTGGGGGTCCCCTCCACTTT,NA,NA,TRBJ1-6,TRBV5-1
CASRKEVLNTEAFF,TGTGCCAGCAGAAAGGAAGTATTGAACACTGAAGCTTTCTTT,NA,NA,TRBJ1-1,TRBV2
CASSLVATGTEAFF,TGTGCCAGCAGCTTAGTAGCCACGGGGACTGAAGCTTTCTTT,once,NA,TRBJ1-1,TRBV7-2
CASSEQGLAGNEQYF,TGCGCCAGCAGCGAACAGGGACTAGCGGGAAACGAGCAGTACTTC,NA,TRBD2,TRBJ2-7,TRBV5-1
CASSSSGQGAEKAYEQYF,TGTGCCAGCAGCTCCTCGGGACAGGGGGCCGAGAAGGCCTACGAGCAGTACTTC,few,TRBD1,TRBJ2-7,TRBV5-6
CAISVGALAFF,TGTGCCATCAGTGTAGGTGCGTTAGCTTTCTTT,few,NA,TRBJ1-1,TRBV10-3
CASSVRETQYF,TGTGCCAGCAGTGTTCGGGAGACCCAGTACTTC,NA,NA,TRBJ2-5,TRBV6-1
CASSVGGLNPWEQFF,TGTGCCAGCAGCGTAGGAGGACTGAATCCTTGGGAGCAGTTCTTC,NA,NA,TRBJ2-1,TRBV9
CASGGRPSYEQYF,TGTGCCAGCGGAGGACGTCCGAGCTACGAGCAGTACTTC,NA,NA,TRBJ2-7,TRBV6-6
CASKTGLLSYNEQFF,TGTGCCAGCAAAACCGGACTCCTTTCCTACAATGAGCAGTTCTTC,NA,NA,TRBJ2-1,TRBV6-1
CASSSGTGEYGYTF,TGCGCCAGCAGCAGCGGGACAGGGGAATATGGCTACACCTTC,NA,TRBD1,TRBJ1-2,TRBV5-1